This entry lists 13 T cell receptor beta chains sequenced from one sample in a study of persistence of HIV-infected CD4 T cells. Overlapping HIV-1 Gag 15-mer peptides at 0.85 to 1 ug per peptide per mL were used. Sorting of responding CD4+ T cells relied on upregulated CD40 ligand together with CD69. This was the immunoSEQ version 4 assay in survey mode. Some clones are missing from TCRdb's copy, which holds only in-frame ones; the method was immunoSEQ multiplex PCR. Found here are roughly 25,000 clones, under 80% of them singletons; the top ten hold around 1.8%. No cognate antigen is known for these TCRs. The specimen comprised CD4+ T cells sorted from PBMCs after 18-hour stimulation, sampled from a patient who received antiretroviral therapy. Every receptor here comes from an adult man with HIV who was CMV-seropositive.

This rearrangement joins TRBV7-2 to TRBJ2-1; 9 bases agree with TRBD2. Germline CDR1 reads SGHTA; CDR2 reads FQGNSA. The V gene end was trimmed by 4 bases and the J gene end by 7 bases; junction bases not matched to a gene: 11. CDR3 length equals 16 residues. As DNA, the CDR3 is TGTGCCAGCAGCTATATCGCGGGGGGGCCTAAAAATGAGCAGTTCTTC. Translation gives CASSYIAGGPKNEQFF.

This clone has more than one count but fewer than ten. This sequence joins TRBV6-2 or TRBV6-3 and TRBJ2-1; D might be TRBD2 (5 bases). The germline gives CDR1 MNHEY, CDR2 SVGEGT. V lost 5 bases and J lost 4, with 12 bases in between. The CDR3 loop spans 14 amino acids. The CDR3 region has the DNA TGTGCCAGCAGTAGCGGCTTCCAGTACAATGAGCAGTTCTTC. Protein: CASSSGFQYNEQFF.

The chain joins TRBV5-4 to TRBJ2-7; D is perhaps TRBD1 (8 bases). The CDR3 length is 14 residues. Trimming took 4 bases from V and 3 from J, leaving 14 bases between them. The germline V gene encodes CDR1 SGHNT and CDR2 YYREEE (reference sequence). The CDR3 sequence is CASSGAGTGYEQYF. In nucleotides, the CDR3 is TGTGCCAGCAGCGGAGCGGGGACAGGCTACGAGCAGTACTTC.

CDR3 coding DNA: TGTGCCAGCACGGGGGTCGATTCCTCTGAAGCTTTCTTT. This gives the protein CASTGVDSSEAFF. The V and J genes are TRBV9 and TRBJ1-1, with D maybe TRBD1 (5 bases). The germline gives CDR1 SGDLS, CDR2 YYNGEE. V gave up 6 bases and J gave up 6 bases, with 15 bases separating them. This CDR3 spans 13 amino acids.

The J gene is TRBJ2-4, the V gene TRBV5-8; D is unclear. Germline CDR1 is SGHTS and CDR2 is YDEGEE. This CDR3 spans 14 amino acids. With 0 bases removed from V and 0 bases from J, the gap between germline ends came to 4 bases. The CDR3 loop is CASSLDIAKNIQYF. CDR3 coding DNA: TGTGCCAGCAGCTTGGACATAGCCAAAAACATTCAGTACTTC.

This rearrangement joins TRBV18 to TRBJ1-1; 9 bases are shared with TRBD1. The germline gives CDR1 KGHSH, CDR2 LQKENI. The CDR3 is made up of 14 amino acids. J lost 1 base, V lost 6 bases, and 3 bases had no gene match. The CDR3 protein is CASSSTGGNTEAFF. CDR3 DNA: TGTGCCAGCTCCTCGACAGGGGGGAACACTGAAGCTTTCTTT.

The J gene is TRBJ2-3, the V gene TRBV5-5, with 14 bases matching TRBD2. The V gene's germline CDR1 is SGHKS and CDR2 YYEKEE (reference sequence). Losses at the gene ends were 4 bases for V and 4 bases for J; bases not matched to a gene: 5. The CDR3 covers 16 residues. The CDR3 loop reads CASSIGTSGGPDTQYF. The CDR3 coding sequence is TGTGCCAGCAGCATCGGGACTAGCGGGGGCCCAGATACGCAGTATTTT.

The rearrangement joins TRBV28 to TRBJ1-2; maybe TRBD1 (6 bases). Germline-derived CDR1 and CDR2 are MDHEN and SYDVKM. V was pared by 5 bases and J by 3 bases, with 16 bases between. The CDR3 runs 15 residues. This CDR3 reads CASSTSTGNDYGYTF. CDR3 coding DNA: TGTGCCAGCAGTACCTCTACAGGGAATGACTATGGCTACACCTTC.

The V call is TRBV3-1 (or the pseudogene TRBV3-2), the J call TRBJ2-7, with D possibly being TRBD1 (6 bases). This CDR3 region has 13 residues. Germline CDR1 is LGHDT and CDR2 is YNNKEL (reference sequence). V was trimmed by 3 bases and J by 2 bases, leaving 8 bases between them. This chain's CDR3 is CASSHRTAYEQYF. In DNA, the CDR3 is TGTGCCAGCAGCCATCGGACAGCCTACGAGCAGTACTTC.

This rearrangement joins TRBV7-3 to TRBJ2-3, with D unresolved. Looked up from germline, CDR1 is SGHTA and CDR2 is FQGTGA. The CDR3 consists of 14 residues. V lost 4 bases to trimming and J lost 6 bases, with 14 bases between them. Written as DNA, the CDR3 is TGTGCCAGCAGCTCATTGCCTTCAGTGGATACGCAGTATTTT. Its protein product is CASSSLPSVDTQYF. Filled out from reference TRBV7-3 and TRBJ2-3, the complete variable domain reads GAGVSQTPSNKVTEKGKYVELRCDPISGHTALYWYRQSLGQGPEFLIYFQGTGAADDSGLPNDRFFAVRPEGSVSTLKIQRTERGDSAVYLCASSSLPSVDTQYFGPGTRLTVL.

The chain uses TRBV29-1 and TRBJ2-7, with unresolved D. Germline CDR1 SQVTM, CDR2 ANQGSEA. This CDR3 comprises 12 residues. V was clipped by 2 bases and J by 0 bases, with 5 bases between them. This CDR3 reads CSVERDSYEQYF. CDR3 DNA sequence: TGCAGCGTTGAAAGGGACTCCTACGAGCAGTACTTC.

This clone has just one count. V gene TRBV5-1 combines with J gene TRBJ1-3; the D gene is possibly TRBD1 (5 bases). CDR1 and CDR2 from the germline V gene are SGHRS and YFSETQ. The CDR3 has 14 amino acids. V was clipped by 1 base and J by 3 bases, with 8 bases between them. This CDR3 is CASSLPDIGNTIYF. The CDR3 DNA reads TGCGCCAGCAGCTTGCCGGACATTGGAAACACCATATATTTT.

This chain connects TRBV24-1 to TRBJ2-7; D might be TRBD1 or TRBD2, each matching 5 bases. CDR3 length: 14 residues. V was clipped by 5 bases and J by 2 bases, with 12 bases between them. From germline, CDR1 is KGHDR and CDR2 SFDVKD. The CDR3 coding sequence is TGTGCCACCAGTGGAGGGGCCGGGGCCTACGAGCAGTACTTC. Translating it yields CATSGGAGAYEQYF.